This TCR beta chain is from a study of T cells in Graves' hyperthyroidism and ophthalmopathy. For the study at large: Before any treatment, at initial diagnosis, peripheral blood was collected.

Study-level findings and limits: Clonotypes that were expanded in thyroid above 0.001 mostly appeared in blood too.

Trimming left V 4 bases short and J 6 bases short, with 19 bases between. Germline CDR1 SGHRS, CDR2 YFSETQ. This CDR3 contains 15 residues. TCR beta CDR3 sequences were amplified from RNA transcripts. HTBI primers were the set used in a first-round RT-PCR of the TCR CDR3. TCRdb redid the calling of the multiplex PCR reads with MiXCR, one entry per CDR3 protein. Of roughly 420,000 distinct CDR3 sequences listed, around a sixth are singletons. This clonotype occurred many times. Antigen: not known. The specimen was blood. This rearrangement joins TRBV5-1 to TRBJ1-1, with TRBD1 as a possible D gene (5 bases). The TCR was taken from a woman under 30 with Graves' hyperthyroidism. In DNA form, the CDR3 reads TGCGCCAGCAGCCTCGAAGGCAGTCTAGGGGCTGAAGCTTTCTTT. Translating gives CASSLEGSLGAEAFF.